Presented here are 15 T cell receptor beta chains from one specimen sequenced in a study of response to subunit inactivated influenza vaccine. TCRdb redid the calling of the RT-PCR reads with MiXCR, one entry per CDR3 protein. The sample lists 150,000 or so distinct CDR3 sequences; 11% were seen once. The source was non-naive T cells sorted from PBMCs, collected 40 to 50 days after vaccination. The receptors originated from a man aged 45-65 years who received an inactivated influenza vaccine.

The chain joins TRBV7-3 to TRBJ2-2; D is possibly TRBD2 (5 bases). This CDR3 is 13 amino acids long. Germline lookup yields CDR1 SGHTA and CDR2 FQGTGA. Trimming took 3 bases from V and 5 from J, leaving 7 bases between them. The CDR3 loop is CASSFTSTGELFF. The CDR3 DNA reads as TGTGCCAGCAGCTTCACTAGTACCGGGGAGCTGTTTTTT. The whole variable domain, filled in from reference TRBV7-3 and TRBJ2-2, reads GAGVSQTPSNKVTEKGKYVELRCDPISGHTALYWYRQSLGQGPEFLIYFQGTGAADDSGLPNDRFFAVRPEGSVSTLKIQRTERGDSAVYLCASSFTSTGELFFGEGSRLTVL.

V is TRBV16 and J is TRBJ2-1; D uncertain. V was pared by 2 bases and J by 13 bases, with 9 bases between. The CDR3 is made up of 11 amino acids. Germline-derived CDR1 and CDR2 are KGHSY and FQNENV. The chain's CDR3 is CASSQSTVQFF. In DNA form, the CDR3 reads TGTGCCAGCAGCCAAAGCACGGTACAGTTCTTC.

The chain is built from TRBV19 and TRBJ1-2; TRBD1 aligns across 7 bases. The CDR3 is 13 residues long. CDR1 and CDR2 (germline): LNHDA, SQIVND (reference sequence). Losses at the gene ends were 11 bases for V and 10 bases for J; bases not matched to a gene: 16. CDR3 DNA: TGTGCCGCACGCCCCAGGGGGGAGATGGTCTACACCTTC. Amino acid sequence: CAARPRGEMVYTF.

The chain links TRBV7-6 to TRBJ2-2; 8 positions agree with TRBD2. The V gene's germline CDR1 is SGHVS and CDR2 FNYEAQ. Germline trimming cut 2 bases from V and 6 bases from J; bases unmatched to any gene: 11. The CDR3 has 17 residues. The CDR3 DNA is TGTGCCAGCAGCTTATTTTCCGGGACTAGTATGGCCGGGGAGCTGTTTTTT. The encoded protein is CASSLFSGTSMAGELFF.

The chain joins TRBV30 to TRBJ1-2, with 7 bases fitting TRBD1. CDR1 and CDR2 from the germline V gene are GTSNPN and SVGIG (reference sequence). CDR3 length equals 13 residues. V dropped 7 bases and J dropped 4; count of bases not matched to a gene: 9. The CDR3 is CASETRDSYGYTF. The CDR3 nucleotides read TGTGCCTCGGAGACCAGGGACAGCTATGGCTACACCTTC.

This sequence joins TRBV7-2 and TRBJ2-5; no clear D. Germline values: CDR1 SGHTA, CDR2 FQGNSA. The CDR3 is 15 residues long. Between the trimmed V and J ends, which lost 1 base and 5 bases, there was a span of 14 bases. The CDR3 nucleotides are TGTGCCAGCAGCTTAGTTCATTCCGGCAGGGAGACCCAGTACTTC. As protein: CASSLVHSGRETQYF.

The rearrangement joins TRBV2 to TRBJ1-5; 8 bases match TRBD1. The CDR3 is 15 amino acids. In germline, CDR1 is SNHLY, CDR2 FYNNEI. With 9 bases clipped from V and 2 bases from J, the junction kept 9 bases outside the gene matches. The CDR3 DNA reads as TGTGCCAGTGAACCGGACAGGGAGGGCAATCAGCCCCAGCATTTT. It encodes CASEPDREGNQPQHF.

The table lists this clonotype with a few counts. The rearrangement uses TRBV11-2 and TRBJ1-2; 8 bases align to TRBD1. Looked up from germline, CDR1 is SGHAT and CDR2 is FQNNGV. The CDR3 runs 15 residues. The junction had 5 bases not matched to a gene; V was cut back by 1 base and J by 4 bases. The CDR3 DNA is TGTGCCAGCAGCTTAGGTGGGACAGGAATCTATGGCTACACCTTC. Its translation: CASSLGGTGIYGYTF.

This clonotype has only a few counts. This chain connects TRBV7-8 to TRBJ1-6; D uncertain. Germline assignment: CDR1 SGHVS and CDR2 FQNEAQ. V was clipped by 3 bases and J by 14 bases, with 20 bases between them. This CDR3 comprises 15 residues. The DNA of the CDR3 is TGTGCCAGCAGCTTGGGCCACGGAGCGGGTTTTTCCCTCCACTTT. Amino acid sequence: CASSLGHGAGFSLHF.

This clonotype was recorded a few times. The genes are TRBV28 and TRBJ2-5, with D unclear. With 2 bases removed from V and 7 bases from J, the gap between germline ends came to 5 bases. The CDR3 covers 11 residues. Germline lookup yields CDR1 MDHEN and CDR2 SYDVKM. The DNA for the CDR3 is TGTGCCAGCAGTTTAGAGGCGACCCAGTACTTC. This translates into CASSLEATQYF. Full variable domain (outside the CDR3, taken from reference TRBV28 and TRBJ2-5): DVKVTQSSRYLVKRTGEKVFLECVQDMDHENMFWYRQDPGLGLRLIYFSYDVKMKEKGDIPEGYSVSREKKERFSLILESASTNQTSMYLCASSLEATQYFGPGTRLLVL.

To note about this clonotype: Here the CDR3 omits its conserved ending phenylalanine or tryptophan, so a read error is the likely source. This chain uses TRBV5-1 with TRBJ2-2; D gene unclear. Germline V CDR1 and CDR2: SGHRS, YFSETQ. The length of the CDR3 is 14 residues. CDR3 loop: CARSFGQLVWVLFC. DNA for the CDR3: TGTGCCAGGAGCTTCGGGCAGCTCGTTTGGGTGCTGTTTTGT.

This clonotype was seen at least ten times. The chain couples TRBV20-1 to TRBJ2-5; 7 bases match TRBD1. V gave up 6 bases and J gave up 4 bases; unmatched junction bases: 2. Germline-derived CDR1 and CDR2 are DFQATT and SNEGSKA (reference sequence). The CDR3 runs to 11 residues. CDR3 coding DNA: TGCAGTGCCACAGGGGTAGAGACCCAGTACTTC. Translation: CSATGVETQYF.

This clonotype was detected many times. The chain combines TRBV7-2 with TRBJ2-1, with 10 positions matching TRBD2. The CDR3 is made up of 14 amino acids. CDR1 is SGHTA and CDR2 is FQGNSA in the germline V gene. The trim removed 5 bases at V and 4 bases at J, leaving 2 bases unmatched. In nucleotides, the CDR3 is TGTGCCAGCAGCCCGGGACTAGCGTACAATGAGCAGTTCTTC. Protein: CASSPGLAYNEQFF.

The rearrangement links TRBV2 to TRBJ2-1; 10 nucleotides align to TRBD2. V shed 7 bases and J 5 bases; nucleotides not matched to a gene: 8. Germline V gene data show CDR1 as SNHLY and CDR2 as FYNNEI. The CDR3 spans 15 residues. The CDR3 spells CASMAALAGNNEQFF. The DNA for the CDR3 is TGTGCCAGCATGGCGGCACTAGCGGGGAACAATGAGCAGTTCTTC.

Worth noting for this clonotype: A read error may explain this, as a much larger clone is one base away. J is TRBJ2-2 and V is TRBV6-5; D may be TRBD1 (8 bases). Germline V CDR1 and CDR2: MNHEY, SVGAGI. The CDR3 contains 15 residues. The V end was cut by 1 base, the J end by 9 bases, with 15 bases between. The CDR3, as DNA: TGTGCCAGCAGTTACTACAGGGGGGGTACCAGGGAGCTGTTTTTT. This encodes CASSYYRGGTRELFF.